This T cell receptor beta chain stems from a study of control samples from healthy donors and cancer patients. The CDR3 extends over 15 amino acids. CDR1 and CDR2 (germline): SQVTM, ANQGSEA. With 2 bases clipped from V and 3 bases from J, the junction kept 8 bases outside the gene matches. The method was immunoSEQ multiplex PCR; TCRdb's version includes in-frame clones alone and lacks a portion of them. This sample has roughly 88,000 clones, with roughly 89% found just once. The sample consisted of blood. This chain uses TRBV29-1 with TRBJ2-3; 7 bases agree with TRBD1. The TCR was taken from a man aged 50-60 years in good health. The CDR3 reads CSVEPGGALTDTQYF. CDR3 nucleotide sequence: TGCAGCGTTGAACCAGGGGGAGCCCTTACAGATACGCAGTATTTT.